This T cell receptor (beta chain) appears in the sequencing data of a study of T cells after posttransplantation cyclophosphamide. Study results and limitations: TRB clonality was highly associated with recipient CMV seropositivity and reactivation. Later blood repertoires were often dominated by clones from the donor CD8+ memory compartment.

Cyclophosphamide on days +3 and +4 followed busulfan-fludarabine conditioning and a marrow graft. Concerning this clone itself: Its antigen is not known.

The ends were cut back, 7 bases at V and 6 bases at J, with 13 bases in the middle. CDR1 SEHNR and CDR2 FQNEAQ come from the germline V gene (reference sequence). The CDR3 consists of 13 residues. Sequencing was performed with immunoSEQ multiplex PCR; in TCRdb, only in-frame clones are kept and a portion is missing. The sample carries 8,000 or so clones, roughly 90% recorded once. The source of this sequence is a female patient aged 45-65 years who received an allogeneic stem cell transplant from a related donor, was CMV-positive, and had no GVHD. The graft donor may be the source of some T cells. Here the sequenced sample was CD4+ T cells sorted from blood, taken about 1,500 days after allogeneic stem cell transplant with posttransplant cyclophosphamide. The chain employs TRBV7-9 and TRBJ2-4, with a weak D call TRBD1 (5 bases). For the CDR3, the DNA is TGTGCCAGCACCGCCCTGACAGCAAACATTCAGTACTTC. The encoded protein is CASTALTANIQYF.